Listed below are T cell receptor beta chains from one sample, sequenced in a study of breast tumors, draining lymph nodes, adjacent tissues. TCRdb re-analysed the multiplex PCR reads in MiXCR, keeping a single row per CDR3 protein. Of around 230,000 distinct CDR3 sequences detected, nearly 35% appear once; the ten largest clones hold approximately 4%. Source material: axillary lymph node tissue. The receptor source for this set is a female donor with breast cancer. Some clones in this sample may be carry-over from other donors' samples. The CDR3 runs from the conserved cysteine through the conserved F or W. Each record gives: D gene, J gene, V gene, CDR3 length, clone size, CDR3 DNA, CDR3 protein. A D gene is named only where the DNA matches it firmly. Clone size, where shown, is once, few, many, or a class for clones that have expanded.

d_gene: TRBD1; j_gene: TRBJ2-3; v_gene: TRBV7-3; len: 14; abundance: many; CDR3nt: TGTGCCAGCAGCTTGACAGGGGCTCTGGCTACGCAGTATTTT; CDR3aa: CASSLTGALATQYF
d_gene: -; j_gene: TRBJ2-3; v_gene: TRBV20-1; len: 16; abundance: -; CDR3nt: TGCAGTGCTAGAGATTCTCGGACAGAAAACACAGATACGCAGTATTTT; CDR3aa: CSARDSRTENTDTQYF
d_gene: TRBD2; j_gene: TRBJ2-1; v_gene: TRBV19; len: 15; abundance: many; CDR3nt: TGTGCCAGTAGTCGAGGCCTAGCGGAATACAATGAGCAGTTCTTC; CDR3aa: CASSRGLAEYNEQFF
d_gene: -; j_gene: TRBJ2-5; v_gene: TRBV3-1; len: 17; abundance: many; CDR3nt: TGTGCCAGCAGCCAGTTGGTCAGCCAGGTGATTCCCGGGACCCAGTACTTC; CDR3aa: CASSQLVSQVIPGTQYF
d_gene: TRBD1; j_gene: TRBJ2-7; v_gene: TRBV20-1; len: 12; abundance: medium-sized; CDR3nt: TGCAGTGCAGGGGGCGCGTCCTACGAGCAGTACTTC; CDR3aa: CSAGGASYEQYF
d_gene: TRBD2; j_gene: TRBJ2-6; v_gene: TRBV7-9; len: 18; abundance: many; CDR3nt: TGTGCCAGCAGCTCGCACTCTAGCGGGAGGAGCGGGGCCAACGTCCTGACTTTC; CDR3aa: CASSSHSSGRSGANVLTF
d_gene: -; j_gene: TRBJ2-3; v_gene: TRBV7-3; len: 13; abundance: once; CDR3nt: TGTGCCAGCAGCTCTGGAAAGACAGATACGCAGTATTTT; CDR3aa: CASSSGKTDTQYF
d_gene: TRBD2; j_gene: TRBJ2-3; v_gene: TRBV20-1; len: 14; abundance: many; CDR3nt: TGCAGTGCACCACTAGCGGGGGGCACAGATACGCAGTATTTT; CDR3aa: CSAPLAGGTDTQYF
d_gene: TRBD1; j_gene: TRBJ1-6; v_gene: TRBV20-1; len: 17; abundance: many; CDR3nt: TGCAGTGCTAGAGATCGCTCCCGGGACAGGGGGAATTCACCCCTCCACTTT; CDR3aa: CSARDRSRDRGNSPLHF
d_gene: -; j_gene: TRBJ1-2; v_gene: TRBV29-1; len: 10; abundance: -; CDR3nt: TGCAGCTACTCGGAGGGTGGCTACACCTTC; CDR3aa: CSYSEGGYTF
d_gene: -; j_gene: TRBJ2-1; v_gene: TRBV5-1; len: 15; abundance: many; CDR3nt: TGCGCCAGCAGCTTGGGCGCCCGCAGGTACAATGAGCAGTTCTTC; CDR3aa: CASSLGARRYNEQFF
d_gene: -; j_gene: TRBJ2-1; v_gene: TRBV6-5; len: 15; abundance: few; CDR3nt: TGTGCCAGCAGTCACGGGGGAGCGTGGCTGAATGAGCAGTTCTTC; CDR3aa: CASSHGGAWLNEQFF
d_gene: TRBD2; j_gene: TRBJ2-1; v_gene: TRBV5-8; len: 15; abundance: -; CDR3nt: TGTGCCAGTAGACTTAGCGGGGCCGGAAACAATGAGCAGTTCTTC; CDR3aa: CASRLSGAGNNEQFF
d_gene: -; j_gene: TRBJ1-3; v_gene: TRBV6-1; len: 16; abundance: few; CDR3nt: TGTGCCAGCAGTCCCCTGGGGGGGAGCTCTGGAAACACCATATATTTT; CDR3aa: CASSPLGGSSGNTIYF
d_gene: -; j_gene: TRBJ2-7; v_gene: TRBV12-5; len: 12; abundance: many; CDR3nt: TGTGCTAGTGGCAAGGACAGTTACGAGCAGTACTTC; CDR3aa: CASGKDSYEQYF
d_gene: TRBD1; j_gene: TRBJ1-4; v_gene: TRBV5-1; len: 16; abundance: -; CDR3nt: TGCGCCAGCAGCAGACTACAGGGGGCAACTAATGAAAAACTGTTTTTT; CDR3aa: CASSRLQGATNEKLFF
d_gene: -; j_gene: TRBJ2-7; v_gene: TRBV5-1; len: 14; abundance: many; CDR3nt: TGCGCCAGCAGCTTGGATAGGGGGTCGGACGAGCAGTACTTC; CDR3aa: CASSLDRGSDEQYF
d_gene: -; j_gene: TRBJ1-1; v_gene: TRBV19; len: 16; abundance: -; CDR3nt: TGTGCCAGTAGTATAGATCGGCGGTTTAGGAACACTGAAGCTTTCTTT; CDR3aa: CASSIDRRFRNTEAFF
d_gene: -; j_gene: TRBJ1-1; v_gene: TRBV11-2; len: 13; abundance: -; CDR3nt: TGTGCCAGCAGCTTGTCACAGGGACCTGAAGCTTTCTTT; CDR3aa: CASSLSQGPEAFF
d_gene: -; j_gene: TRBJ1-3; v_gene: TRBV18; len: 14; abundance: -; CDR3nt: TGTGCCAGCTCACCGAACCCCCCTGGAAACACCATATATTTT; CDR3aa: CASSPNPPGNTIYF
d_gene: TRBD1; j_gene: TRBJ1-1; v_gene: TRBV7-9; len: 14; abundance: -; CDR3nt: TGTGCCAGCAGCTCCGACAGGGGGAACACTGAAGCTTTCTTT; CDR3aa: CASSSDRGNTEAFF
d_gene: -; j_gene: TRBJ1-5; v_gene: TRBV5-6; len: 15; abundance: many; CDR3nt: TGTGCCAGCAGCTTGGGATACTATAGCAATCAGCCCCAGCATTTT; CDR3aa: CASSLGYYSNQPQHF
d_gene: -; j_gene: TRBJ2-7; v_gene: TRBV19; len: 15; abundance: many; CDR3nt: TGTGCCAGTAGTATTAAAAGTAGCGCCCACTACGAGCAGTACTTC; CDR3aa: CASSIKSSAHYEQYF
d_gene: -; j_gene: TRBJ1-4; v_gene: TRBV19; len: 16; abundance: -; CDR3nt: TGTGCCAGTAGTACATCAGGGAAGGCAACTAATGAAAAACTGTTTTTT; CDR3aa: CASSTSGKATNEKLFF
d_gene: TRBD2; j_gene: TRBJ2-1; v_gene: TRBV25-1; len: 14; abundance: many; CDR3nt: TGTGCCAGCAGTGAAGGTAGCGGGAGACATGAGCAGTTCTTC; CDR3aa: CASSEGSGRHEQFF
d_gene: -; j_gene: TRBJ2-1; v_gene: TRBV11-2; len: 14; abundance: many; CDR3nt: TGTGCCAGCAGCTTAGGTCGTCGACTGGATGAGCAGTTCTTC; CDR3aa: CASSLGRRLDEQFF
d_gene: TRBD2; j_gene: TRBJ2-2; v_gene: TRBV7-3; len: 19; abundance: many; CDR3nt: TGTGCCAGCAGCGAATTACCGGGACTAGCGGGAGGGGACACCGGGGAGCTGTTTTTT; CDR3aa: CASSELPGLAGGDTGELFF
d_gene: TRBD1; j_gene: TRBJ1-4; v_gene: TRBV28; len: 15; abundance: -; CDR3nt: TGTGCCAGCAGCCTCTCGACAGGGGGTAATGAAAAACTGTTTTTT; CDR3aa: CASSLSTGGNEKLFF
d_gene: TRBD1; j_gene: TRBJ1-6; v_gene: TRBV5-5; len: 14; abundance: many; CDR3nt: TGTGCCAGCAGTCCCGGGACAGTCAATTCACCCCTCCACTTT; CDR3aa: CASSPGTVNSPLHF
d_gene: -; j_gene: TRBJ1-2; v_gene: TRBV12-3/TRBV12-4; len: 13; abundance: many; CDR3nt: TGTGCCAGCAGTTTTCGGCAGAACTATGGCTACACCTTC; CDR3aa: CASSFRQNYGYTF
d_gene: -; j_gene: TRBJ1-2; v_gene: TRBV18; len: 16; abundance: many; CDR3nt: TGTGCCAGCTCACCTTGGACCGGCCCTACTAACTATGGCTACACCTTC; CDR3aa: CASSPWTGPTNYGYTF
d_gene: -; j_gene: TRBJ1-2; v_gene: TRBV7-3; len: 13; abundance: -; CDR3nt: TGTGCCAGCAGCTCGGAAGGGAGTGCTGGCTACACCTTC; CDR3aa: CASSSEGSAGYTF
d_gene: -; j_gene: TRBJ1-2; v_gene: TRBV5-1; len: 13; abundance: many; CDR3nt: TGCGCCAGCAGCTTGGCCGCCGGCTATGGCTACACCTTC; CDR3aa: CASSLAAGYGYTF
d_gene: TRBD2; j_gene: TRBJ2-3; v_gene: TRBV5-1; len: 18; abundance: -; CDR3nt: TGCGCCAGCAGTGAAACCCGACTAGCGGGAGGGCCTTCAGATACGCAGTATTTT; CDR3aa: CASSETRLAGGPSDTQYF
d_gene: -; j_gene: TRBJ2-1; v_gene: TRBV19; len: 15; abundance: many; CDR3nt: TGTGCCAGTAGTATAGATTTGGACAGACTAAATGAGCAGTTCTTC; CDR3aa: CASSIDLDRLNEQFF
d_gene: -; j_gene: TRBJ2-3; v_gene: TRBV20-1; len: 13; abundance: -; CDR3nt: TGCAGTGCTAGAGATGTGGGGACAGATACGCAGTATTTT; CDR3aa: CSARDVGTDTQYF
d_gene: -; j_gene: TRBJ2-3; v_gene: TRBV7-8; len: 11; abundance: -; CDR3nt: TGTGCCAGCAGCTTAGATAGGGAGCAGTATTTT; CDR3aa: CASSLDREQYF
d_gene: TRBD1; j_gene: TRBJ2-7; v_gene: TRBV7-9; len: 14; abundance: many; CDR3nt: TGTGCCAGCAGCTTAGGGGACAGGGGGCGTGAGCAGTACTTC; CDR3aa: CASSLGDRGREQYF
d_gene: TRBD1; j_gene: TRBJ1-5; v_gene: TRBV20-1; len: 13; abundance: -; CDR3nt: TGCAGTGCTAGAGGACAGGGGATATTTCCCCAGCATTTT; CDR3aa: CSARGQGIFPQHF
d_gene: TRBD2; j_gene: TRBJ2-2; v_gene: TRBV6-1; len: 19; abundance: few; CDR3nt: TGTGCCAGCAGTAAAGTAGCGGGAGGGCCCTACTCGAACACCGGGGAGCTGTTTTTT; CDR3aa: CASSKVAGGPYSNTGELFF
d_gene: TRBD1; j_gene: TRBJ1-2; v_gene: TRBV5-1; len: 13; abundance: few; CDR3nt: TGCGCCAGCAGCTTTGGGACAGGGAATGGCTACACCTTC; CDR3aa: CASSFGTGNGYTF
d_gene: TRBD2; j_gene: TRBJ2-1; v_gene: TRBV24-1; len: 15; abundance: -; CDR3nt: TGTGCCAGCAGGATCGGACTAGCGGGATATAATCAGCAGTTCTTC; CDR3aa: CASRIGLAGYNQQFF
d_gene: -; j_gene: TRBJ2-1; v_gene: TRBV7-9; len: 13; abundance: many; CDR3nt: TGTGCCAGCAGCCCACCGGGATACAATGAGCAGTTCTTC; CDR3aa: CASSPPGYNEQFF
d_gene: -; j_gene: TRBJ2-3; v_gene: TRBV29-1; len: 13; abundance: -; CDR3nt: TGCAGCGTTGGGGGGGGCTACACAGATACGCAGTATTTT; CDR3aa: CSVGGGYTDTQYF
d_gene: -; j_gene: TRBJ1-5; v_gene: TRBV6-6; len: 14; abundance: many; CDR3nt: TGTGCCAGCAGTTACCGGGACAGCAATCAGCCCCAGCATTTT; CDR3aa: CASSYRDSNQPQHF
d_gene: TRBD1; j_gene: TRBJ2-5; v_gene: TRBV5-1; len: 14; abundance: many; CDR3nt: TGCGCCAGCAGCACGATACAGGGGGGAGAGACCCAGTACTTC; CDR3aa: CASSTIQGGETQYF
d_gene: TRBD2; j_gene: TRBJ2-1; v_gene: TRBV19; len: 14; abundance: few; CDR3nt: TGTGCCAGTAGTATAATGGGGGGGGACAATGAGCAGTTCTTC; CDR3aa: CASSIMGGDNEQFF
d_gene: -; j_gene: TRBJ2-1; v_gene: TRBV19; len: 14; abundance: many; CDR3nt: TGTGCCAGTAGCAACGTGCACTCCTACAATGAGCAGTTCTTC; CDR3aa: CASSNVHSYNEQFF
d_gene: -; j_gene: TRBJ2-1; v_gene: TRBV10-3; len: 15; abundance: many; CDR3nt: TGTGCCATCAGGACCGACAGTGGACAATACAATGAGCAGTTCTTC; CDR3aa: CAIRTDSGQYNEQFF
d_gene: TRBD1; j_gene: TRBJ1-2; v_gene: TRBV6-5; len: 12; abundance: many; CDR3nt: TGTGCCAGCAGTTGGACAGGATCGGGCTACACCTTC; CDR3aa: CASSWTGSGYTF
d_gene: TRBD2; j_gene: TRBJ2-3; v_gene: TRBV30; len: 13; abundance: -; CDR3nt: TGTGCCTTGGGGACTAGCGGGAGAAATACGCAGTATTTT; CDR3aa: CALGTSGRNTQYF
d_gene: TRBD2; j_gene: TRBJ2-3; v_gene: TRBV7-2; len: 13; abundance: -; CDR3nt: TGTGCCAGCAGCGAACTAGCGGGAGATACGCAGTATTTT; CDR3aa: CASSELAGDTQYF
d_gene: -; j_gene: TRBJ2-7; v_gene: TRBV13; len: 14; abundance: -; CDR3nt: TGTGCCAGCAGCTCCGGACGCCAAGCATACGAGCAGTACTTC; CDR3aa: CASSSGRQAYEQYF
d_gene: TRBD2; j_gene: TRBJ2-3; v_gene: TRBV11-3; len: 17; abundance: -; CDR3nt: TGTGCCAGCAGCTTATCTTTGACTAGCGGGAGTACAGATACGCAGTATTTT; CDR3aa: CASSLSLTSGSTDTQYF
d_gene: -; j_gene: TRBJ1-2; v_gene: TRBV15; len: 15; abundance: -; CDR3nt: TGTGCCACCAGCAGAGATCATACAGGGAGCTATGGCTACACCTTC; CDR3aa: CATSRDHTGSYGYTF
d_gene: TRBD1; j_gene: TRBJ2-6; v_gene: TRBV5-5; len: 18; abundance: -; CDR3nt: TGTGCCAGCAGCCCGCAACCGGGACAGGGTTTGGGGGCCAACGTCCTGACTTTC; CDR3aa: CASSPQPGQGLGANVLTF
d_gene: -; j_gene: TRBJ2-5; v_gene: TRBV27; len: 13; abundance: -; CDR3nt: TGTGCCAGCAGTCCGACTGGGCGAGAGACCCAGTACTTC; CDR3aa: CASSPTGRETQYF